Listed here are 23 T cell receptor beta chains from one sample, sequenced in a study of Ad26.COV2.S vaccination and SARS-CoV-2 variants. Sequenced by immunoSEQ multiplex PCR; TCRdb stores in-frame clones only, minus some. The sample contains some 340,000 clones, 86% of which appear only once. Specified treatment: around 19 received Ad26.COV2.S at low or high dose, single or two shots; about 5 received placebo; per-sample allocation not given. Specimen acquisition occurred on day 63 following the initial vaccine or placebo injection. The sequenced sample was peripheral blood, obtained in a trial of Ad26.COV2.S vaccine versus placebo. Receptor source: a person between 18 and 59 years old who received the Ad26.COV2.S COVID-19 vaccine or a placebo.

CDR3 coding DNA: TGTGCCAGCAGACCTCTAACAGGGTTAAACACTGAAGCTTTCTTT. Its protein is CASRPLTGLNTEAFF. The rearrangement joins TRBV5-6 to TRBJ1-1, with a weak D call TRBD1 (6 bases). V was cut by 5 bases and J by 2 bases, with 16 bases left in between. This CDR3 contains 15 residues. From germline, CDR1 is SGHDT and CDR2 YYEEEE.

This chain connects TRBV6-2 or TRBV6-3 to TRBJ2-7, with TRBD1 matching 10 bases. CDR3 size: 16 residues. Germline CDR1 reads MNHEY; CDR2 reads SVGEGT. Trimming cost V 4 bases and J 2 bases; bases outside gene matches: 8. CDR3 amino acids: CASSFLPGQGTYEQYF. The CDR3 bases are TGTGCCAGCAGTTTCCTTCCGGGACAGGGGACCTACGAGCAGTACTTC.

The chain's CDR3 is CASSISTGGPPYEQYF. In DNA form, the CDR3 reads TGCGCCAGCAGCATCTCGACAGGGGGGCCCCCCTACGAGCAGTACTTC. J is TRBJ2-7 and V is TRBV5-1, with 9 nucleotides matching TRBD1. With V trimmed by 4 bases and J by 2 bases, 10 bases remained unmatched. The CDR3 consists of 16 residues. The germline CDR1 and CDR2 sequences are SGHRS and YFSETQ.

Turning to this clone: Other nucleotide sequences from this sample produce the same CDR3. The rearrangement joins TRBV3-1 (or the pseudogene TRBV3-2) to TRBJ2-1; no reliable D call. CDR1 LGHDT and CDR2 YNNKEL come from the germline V gene (reference sequence). CDR3 length: 11 residues. The ends were cut back, 1 base at V and 10 bases at J, with 5 bases in the middle. The CDR3 protein is CASSQGREQFF. In DNA form, the CDR3 reads TGTGCCAGCAGCCAAGGCCGAGAGCAGTTCTTC.

Only a few counts were recorded for this clone. The chain combines TRBV6-6 with TRBJ1-3, with a tentative D call TRBD1 (5 bases). This CDR3 comprises 15 residues. V was clipped by 7 bases and J by 0 bases, with 13 bases between them. Germline V lookup: CDR1 MNHNY, CDR2 SVGAGI (reference sequence). DNA for the CDR3: TGTGCCAGCATCGACAGACAGAACTCTGGAAACACCATATATTTT. Translated, it gives CASIDRQNSGNTIYF.

This chain uses TRBV12-5 with TRBJ2-1; 11 bases map to TRBD1. The junction had 8 bases not matched to a gene; V was cut back by 5 bases and J by 8 bases. Germline V gives CDR1 LGHNT, CDR2 FRNRAP. The CDR3 is 15 residues long. The CDR3 nucleotides read TGTGCTAGTGGTCCCGGGACAGGGGGAGTCGATGAGCAGTTCTTC. It specifies CASGPGTGGVDEQFF.

The rearrangement uses TRBV18 and TRBJ1-1, with 9 nucleotides matching TRBD1. This CDR3 region has 14 residues. Per the germline V gene, CDR1 is KGHSH and CDR2 is LQKENI. The V segment lost 5 bases and the J segment 4 bases; nucleotides outside the gene matches: 5. CDR3 coding DNA: TGTGCCAGCTCATCGACAGGGGGTGGCACTGAAGCTTTCTTT. Its translation is CASSSTGGGTEAFF.

Notes on this clone: The same CDR3 can be traced to other DNA sequences in this sample. V gene TRBV7-3 combines with J gene TRBJ2-1; D is perhaps TRBD1 (5 bases). CDR3 size: 13 residues. The V end was cut by 5 bases, the J end by 7 bases, with 12 bases between. Germline V gives CDR1 SGHTA, CDR2 FQGTGA. The CDR3 nucleotides are TGTGCCAGCAGCCTAGACAGACTTAATGAGCAGTTCTTC. Translating gives CASSLDRLNEQFF.

The CDR3 spells CSASRVRGGYYNEQFF. The CDR3 nucleotides are TGCAGTGCTAGTCGGGTTCGGGGGGGCTATTACAATGAGCAGTTCTTC. V is TRBV20-1 and J is TRBJ2-1, with 8 nucleotides matching TRBD2. CDR1 DFQATT and CDR2 SNEGSKA come from the germline V gene (reference sequence). The CDR3 consists of 16 residues. J gave up 4 bases and V 3 bases, and 11 bases lay outside the gene matches.

CDR3 region: CASSLNRGRWSEAFF. Here the CDR3 DNA reads TGTGCCAGCAGTTTAAACAGGGGGCGTTGGTCTGAAGCTTTCTTT. This chain joins TRBV28 and TRBJ1-1; 9 positions match TRBD1. The CDR3 runs 15 residues. Germline loops: CDR1 MDHEN, CDR2 SYDVKM. Trimming at V came to 2 bases and at J to 6 bases, leaving 7 bases not matched to a gene.

The J gene is TRBJ1-6, the V gene TRBV7-2; TRBD1 matches at 7 bases. The CDR3 spans 17 residues. The J segment lost 6 bases and the V segment lost 4 bases, leaving 12 bases of the junction unmatched. Germline V gene sequence: CDR1 SGHTA, CDR2 FQGNSA. CDR3 sequence reads: CASSWPVGTDINSPLHF. DNA for the CDR3: TGTGCCAGCAGCTGGCCGGTGGGGACAGACATTAATTCACCCCTCCACTTT.

The V gene is TRBV2, the J gene TRBJ1-2; possibly TRBD1 for D (5 bases). Germline CDR1 is SNHLY and CDR2 is FYNNEI. The CDR3 has 17 residues. Trimming left V 6 bases short and J 4 bases short, with 24 bases between. The CDR3 DNA reads as TGTGCCAGCAGGGGGGGTGGCGTGCAGGCCCGTTCCTATGGCTACACCTTC. It specifies CASRGGGVQARSYGYTF.

The chain is built from TRBV27 and TRBJ1-5; D uncertain. Trimming removed 2 bases at V and 1 base at J, with 3 bases between. Germline V gene data show CDR1 as MNHEY and CDR2 as SMNVEV (reference sequence). The CDR3 extends over 13 amino acids. DNA for the CDR3: TGTGCCAGCAGTTTAGGCAGCAATCAGCCCCAGCATTTT. Translated, it gives CASSLGSNQPQHF.

The chain is built from TRBV6-5 and TRBJ1-2, with D maybe TRBD1 (5 bases). V lost 6 bases and J 7 bases, leaving 21 bases between the germline ends. The CDR3 is made up of 15 amino acids. CDR1 and CDR2 from the germline V gene are MNHEY and SVGAGI. The CDR3, as DNA: TGTGCCAGCAGCCGCGACGTGAAAGGGGCGCGTGGCTACACCTTC. Protein: CASSRDVKGARGYTF.

The chain uses TRBV18 and TRBJ1-3, with D possibly matching TRBD1 (6 bases). Germline CDR1 KGHSH, CDR2 LQKENI. The CDR3 sequence is 14 residues long. The V end lost 5 bases, the J end lost 1 base, and 9 bases lay between the germline ends. CDR3 region: CASSSGESGNTIYF. The CDR3 region has the DNA TGTGCCAGCTCATCAGGGGAGTCTGGAAACACCATATATTTT.

A single count supports this clone. V usage is TRBV21-1 and J usage is TRBJ1-5; TRBD1 is taken as the D call from the table, unchecked against the DNA. TRBV21-1 is a pseudogene locus. This CDR3 has 16 residues. CDR3 in DNA: TGTGCCAGCAGCAAATCCACCACAGGGGAAGGTAAACCACAGCATTTT. This sequence encodes CASSKSTTGEGKPQHF.

CDR3 in DNA: TGTGCCAGCAAAATAAGGGGCCGAAATGAAAAACTGTTTTTT. Residues: CASKIRGRNEKLFF. This chain connects TRBV6-5 to TRBJ1-4; D is perhaps TRBD1 (5 bases). The V end was cut by 7 bases, the J end by 5 bases, with 14 bases between. This CDR3 contains 14 residues. Per the germline V gene, CDR1 is MNHEY and CDR2 is SVGAGI.

V usage is TRBV5-6 and J usage is TRBJ2-1; TRBD2 is a possible D gene (5 bases). Germline lookup yields CDR1 SGHDT and CDR2 YYEEEE. The V and J ends lost 3 bases and 3 bases respectively, with 13 bases between them. This CDR3 is 15 amino acids long. CDR3 nucleotide sequence: TGTGCCAGCAGCTCAACGGAGGCAGTCTACAATGAGCAGTTCTTC. Translated: CASSSTEAVYNEQFF.

This clone was detected only once. This rearrangement joins TRBV7-2 to TRBJ2-7, with 7 positions matching TRBD2. There are 15 residues in the CDR3. V trimming: 5 bases; J trimming: 3 bases; junction bases outside the gene matches: 10. From germline, CDR1 is SGHTA and CDR2 FQGNSA. CDR3 in DNA: TGTGCCAGCAGCCCCGGGGAGGGGAGGGGCTACGAGCAGTACTTC. Encoded protein: CASSPGEGRGYEQYF.

V is TRBV4-3 and J is TRBJ1-5; D gene uncertain. CDR1 is LGHNA, CDR2 YSLEER, per germline. The CDR3 loop spans 14 amino acids. V dropped 0 bases and J dropped 7 bases, with 10 bases sitting between them. CDR3: CASSQDTGKQPQHF. The CDR3 bases are TGCGCCAGCAGCCAAGATACGGGGAAGCAGCCCCAGCATTTT.

The chain joins TRBV11-3 to TRBJ2-3; possibly TRBD2 for D (6 bases). Trimming shortened V by 0 bases and J by 6 bases, and 16 bases separated the two germline ends. The V gene's germline CDR1 is SGHNT and CDR2 YENEEA. CDR3 size: 16 residues. The CDR3 loop is CASSLDGAGPFDTQYF. The CDR3 DNA sequence: TGTGCCAGCAGCTTAGATGGGGCGGGGCCATTCGATACGCAGTATTTT.

This clone was seen a few times. The sample holds other DNA sequences that translate to the same CDR3. The chain carries TRBV5-1 and TRBJ2-5; D is uncertain. Germline V gives CDR1 SGHRS, CDR2 YFSETQ. The CDR3 loop spans 12 amino acids. V lost 1 base, J lost 2 bases, and 3 bases lay in between. The CDR3 is CASSLTQETQYF. CDR3 in DNA: TGCGCCAGCAGCTTGACGCAAGAGACCCAGTACTTC.

The chain is built from TRBV28 and TRBJ1-1; 9 bases fit TRBD1. J lost 0 bases, V lost 3 bases, and 14 bases had no gene match. Germline V gene sequence: CDR1 MDHEN, CDR2 SYDVKM. This CDR3 is built from 19 residues. CDR3 nucleotides: TGTGCCAGCAGTTTCGCTACCCCACACAGGGGGCGAATGAACACTGAAGCTTTCTTT. It specifies CASSFATPHRGRMNTEAFF. The whole variable domain, filled in from reference TRBV28 and TRBJ1-1, reads DVKVTQSSRYLVKRTGEKVFLECVQDMDHENMFWYRQDPGLGLRLIYFSYDVKMKEKGDIPEGYSVSREKKERFSLILESASTNQTSMYLCASSFATPHRGRMNTEAFFGQGTRLTVV.